These 11 T cell receptor beta chains were sequenced from one sample in a study of T cells in women clearing cervical HPV infection. Only in-frame clones appear in the TCRdb table, and some are missing; sequencing was by immunoSEQ multiplex PCR. This sample contains tens of thousands of clones. Sample: blood buffy coat. These TCRs come from a woman aged 18-69 years with a cervical HPV16 infection that either progressed to CIN3+ or cleared (not recorded which).

To note about this clone: The read ends 3 residues shy of where the CDR3 ends; the end is completed using the germline J gene. V gene TRBV6-2 or TRBV6-3 combines with J gene TRBJ1-4; D unresolved. The germline V gene has CDR1 MNHEY and CDR2 SVGEGT. The CDR3 has 13 residues. Trimming stripped 6 bases from V and 5 bases from J, with 10 bases between. CDR3 sequence: CASRWQRNEKLFF. CDR3 DNA, as far as it was read: TGTGCCAGCAGGTGGCAGAGGAATGAAAAA.

A remark on this clone: The read terminates 3 residues before the CDR3 end, so the remaining end is supplied by the germline J gene. V is TRBV7-9 and J is TRBJ1-1; D is possibly TRBD1 (5 bases). CDR1 is SEHNR and CDR2 is FQNEAQ in the germline V gene (reference sequence). The CDR3 runs 11 residues. CDR3 sequence: CASSSRDGAFF. CDR3 DNA, as far as it was read: TGTGCCAGCAGCTCCAGGGATGGG.

The sequenced CDR3 bases are TGTGCCAGCAGTGGATTAGGACGGGGCTCCTACGAG. Protein sequence: CASSGLGRGSYE. The full CDR3 protein is CASSGLGRGSYEQYF. The chain recombines TRBV6-1 with TRBJ2-7; D perhaps matches TRBD2 (5 bases). The CDR3 end lies 3 residues beyond the end of the read and is filled in from the germline J gene. Germline V gene sequence: CDR1 MNHNS, CDR2 SASEGT. The V gene lost 4 bases and the J gene lost 0 bases, with 13 bases spanning the gap. The CDR3 is made up of 15 amino acids.

About this clone: The missing CDR3 end, 3 residues past where the read stops, is filled in from the germline J gene. The rearrangement uses TRBV18 and TRBJ2-4; D is perhaps TRBD1 (6 bases). Germline V gives CDR1 KGHSH, CDR2 LQKENI. CDR3 length equals 14 residues. The CDR3 DNA, read in part, is TGTGCCAGCTCAAGACAGGATACTAACTATGGT. Amino acid sequence: CASSRQDTNYG. The full CDR3 protein reads CASSRQDTNYGQYF.

With respect to this clone: Coverage ceases 3 residues before the CDR3 finishes, and the germline J gene fills in the end. This chain joins TRBV20-1 and TRBJ1-1; 8 bases match TRBD1. The trim removed 0 bases at V and 2 bases at J, leaving 14 bases unmatched. CDR3 length equals 18 residues. Germline V lookup: CDR1 DFQATT, CDR2 SNEGSKA (reference sequence). This chain's CDR3 is CSARDSPSAGGFNTEAFF. CDR3 bases read: TGCAGTGCTAGAGATTCCCCCTCAGCAGGGGGCTTTAACACTGAA.

Notes on this clone: The read halts 3 residues ahead of the CDR3 end, with the missing end drawn from the germline J gene. V gene TRBV6-1 combines with J gene TRBJ2-7, with 10 bases identical to TRBD1. Germline V gene lookup returns CDR1 MNHNS and CDR2 SASEGT. V shed 3 bases, J shed 3 bases, and the junction held 2 bases outside the gene matches. This CDR3 contains 14 residues. The CDR3 bases that were read are TGTGCCAGCAGTGAGACAGGGGGCGGCTACGAG. Its protein is CASSETGGGYE. The complete CDR3 protein is CASSETGGGYEQYF.

Note on this clone: The read halts 3 residues ahead of the CDR3 end, with the missing end drawn from the germline J gene. The rearrangement links TRBV6-1 to TRBJ2-3, with D possibly matching TRBD2 (5 bases). The V end was cut by 1 base, the J end by 4 bases, with 6 bases between. Germline V gene sequence: CDR1 MNHNS, CDR2 SASEGT. CDR3 size: 13 residues. The CDR3 protein is CASSEGRADTQYF. The sequenced CDR3 bases are TGTGCCAGCAGTGAAGGGCGGGCAGATACG.

On this clone itself: The read ends 3 residues before the CDR3 terminus; that terminus is restored from the germline J gene. Other DNA sequences in the same sample also yield this CDR3. The chain couples TRBV7-2 to TRBJ2-5; 9 nucleotides align to TRBD1. J gave up 4 bases and V 1 base, and 4 bases lay outside the gene matches. The CDR3 runs 15 residues. In germline, CDR1 is SGHTA, CDR2 FQGNSA. The sequenced part of the CDR3 DNA is TGTGCCAGCAGCTTAGGGACAGGGGAGGGAGAGACC. It specifies CASSLGTGEGET. The CDR3 in its entirety is CASSLGTGEGETQYF.

Comments on this clone: The missing CDR3 end, 3 residues past where the read stops, is filled in from the germline J gene. The rearrangement uses TRBV2 and TRBJ1-2, with 9 bases matching TRBD1. Germline V gene lookup returns CDR1 SNHLY and CDR2 FYNNEI. The CDR3 totals 13 residues. The covered CDR3 bases are TGTGCCAGCAGGGAGACAGGGGGTGTCGGC. As protein: CASRETGGVG. The CDR3 in full is CASRETGGVGYTF.

With respect to this clone: The read is 3 residues too short to cover the CDR3 end, so that end is filled in from the germline J gene. This sequence joins TRBV5-1 and TRBJ2-1; TRBD2 might be the D (5 bases). This CDR3 comprises 16 residues. V lost 0 bases to trimming and J lost 4 bases, with 14 bases between them. Germline V gene sequence: CDR1 SGHRS, CDR2 YFSETQ. CDR3 in amino acids: CASSLASGIQYNEQFF. CDR3 bases read: TGCGCCAGCAGCTTGGCCAGCGGAATTCAATACAATGAG.

Comment on this clone: From the germline J gene comes the end of the CDR3, since the read stops 3 residues before it. This sequence joins TRBV29-1 and TRBJ2-5, with TRBD2 matching 7 bases. The V gene end was trimmed by 5 bases and the J gene end by 5 bases; junction bases not matched to a gene: 5. Per germline, CDR1 SQVTM and CDR2 ANQGSEA. The CDR3 spans 12 residues. CDR3 residues: CSVRRGGETQYF. The CDR3 bases that were read are TGCAGCGTTCGACGGGGAGGGGAGACC. The full variable domain, completed using reference TRBV29-1 and TRBJ2-5, is SAVISQKPSRDICQRGTSLTIQCQVDSQVTMMFWYRQQPGQSLTLIATANQGSEATYESGFVIDKFPISRPNLTFSTLTVSNMSPEDSSIYLCSVRRGGETQYFGPGTRLLVL.